Listed below are T cell receptor beta chains from one sample, sequenced in a study of T cell responses to AZD1222 COVID-19 vaccine. The repertoire was sequenced with immunoSEQ multiplex PCR; TCRdb's copy has only in-frame clones and lacks some. The sample yields around 94,000 clones, roughly 84% seen once. Source: peripheral blood, taken on day 0 of AZD1222 vaccination. The receptors were gathered from an adult in good health. Both conserved end residues are part of each CDR3. A D gene is named only where the DNA matches it firmly. Clone size appears in some rows only: once, few, many, or a class for an expanded clone.

15	-	-	TRBV5-1	TRBJ2-5	TGCGCCAGCAGCTTGAGACAGGACTTCCAAGAGACCCAGTACTTC	CASSLRQDFQETQYF
17	TRBD1	-	TRBV3-1/TRBV3-2	TRBJ1-1	TGTGCCAGCAGCCCACCCGGGACAGGGGGCAATAAAACTGAAGCTTTCTTT	CASSPPGTGGNKTEAFF
17	TRBD2	-	TRBV5-1	TRBJ2-3	TGCGCCAGCAGCCTTACTAGCGGGGGGGCCCACCCAGATACGCAGTATTTT	CASSLTSGGAHPDTQYF
16	-	once	TRBV5-4	TRBJ2-2	TGTGCCAGCAGCTTGGGGGTGGTCAGGAACACCGGGGAGCTGTTTTTT	CASSLGVVRNTGELFF
16	-	-	TRBV12-5	TRBJ2-3	TGTGCTAGTGGTTTGGTAAGAGTAGGGGGCACAGATACGCAGTATTTT	CASGLVRVGGTDTQYF
13	-	few	TRBV6-6	TRBJ1-1	TGTGCCAGCAGTAGGGCGGTGGGCACTGAAGCTTTCTTT	CASSRAVGTEAFF
11	TRBD1	-	TRBV4-2	TRBJ2-7	TGTGCCAGCAGACAGGGGGAAGAGCAGTACTTC	CASRQGEEQYF
16	-	-	TRBV5-1	TRBJ2-6	TGCGCCAGCAGTCCTACAGGGACTGCTGGGGCCAACGTCCTGACTTTC	CASSPTGTAGANVLTF
14	-	-	TRBV30	TRBJ2-7	TGTGCCTGGAGTGTACAGGGGAGGTTCGTCGAGCAGTACTTC	CAWSVQGRFVEQYF
11	-	-	TRBV20-1	TRBJ1-2	TGCAGTGCTATTAGACAGGAGCTTTACACCTTC	CSAIRQELYTF
16	TRBD2	once	TRBV6-5	TRBJ2-3	TGTGCCAGCAGTTACTCCAGCGGGGGGATCACAGATACGCAGTATTTT	CASSYSSGGITDTQYF
15	TRBD1	-	TRBV5-1	TRBJ1-1	TGCGCCAGCAGACCCCGACAGGGTATGAACACTGAAGCTTTCTTT	CASRPRQGMNTEAFF
14	TRBD2	-	TRBV6-5	TRBJ2-7	TGTGCCAGCAGCTCTAGCGGGGTCTCCTACGAGCAGTACTTC	CASSSSGVSYEQYF
14	-	-	TRBV2	TRBJ2-5	TGTGCCAGCAACACCGGGGTGTACCAAGAGACCCAGTACTTC	CASNTGVYQETQYF
14	-	once	TRBV7-3	TRBJ1-1	TGTGCCAGCAGCTTAACGAGGGCGGACACTGAAGCTTTCTTT	CASSLTRADTEAFF
15	TRBD2	-	TRBV5-1	TRBJ2-3	TGCGCCAGCGGACGACTAGCGGAAAACACAGATACGCAGTATTTT	CASGRLAENTDTQYF
13	-	-	TRBV19	TRBJ1-2	TGTGCCAGTAGTGAACAGACTAACTATGGCTACACCTTC	CASSEQTNYGYTF
15	TRBD2	-	TRBV18	TRBJ2-4	TGTGCCAGCTCACCACGGACTAGCGGGGGAAACATTCAGTACTTC	CASSPRTSGGNIQYF
14	-	few	TRBV7-3	TRBJ1-1	TGTGCCAGCAGCTTGAACGGGGGCGACACTGAAGCTTTCTTT	CASSLNGGDTEAFF
15	-	-	TRBV18	TRBJ1-1	TGTGCCAGCTCATCCCTAGGGGGGAAAGACACTGAAGCTTTCTTT	CASSSLGGKDTEAFF
17	TRBD1	-	TRBV9	TRBJ1-3	TGTGCCAGCAGCGCTAAACAGGGGGCGCCCGTTGGAAACACCATATATTTT	CASSAKQGAPVGNTIYF
12	-	-	TRBV6-2/TRBV6-3	TRBJ2-7	TGTGCCAGCAGTTACTCGGTTCGCGAGCAGTACTTC	CASSYSVREQYF
14	-	-	TRBV19	TRBJ2-4	TGTGCCAGTTCCCCGGGACGGGACCGTAGAATTCAGTACTTC	CASSPGRDRRIQYF
13	-	-	TRBV12-3/TRBV12-4	TRBJ2-5	TGTGCCAGCACCCCAGGATTCGCGGAGACCCAGTACTTC	CASTPGFAETQYF
17	-	-	TRBV6-9	TRBJ1-6	TGTGCCAGCAGTTATTTCCAATTAAACAGGGCCCACGGACCCCTCCACTTT	CASSYFQLNRAHGPLHF
13	-	-	TRBV3-1/TRBV3-2	TRBJ1-2	TGTGCCAGCAGCCAAGACCCGCGGCTCGGCTACACCTTC	CASSQDPRLGYTF
16	TRBD1	-	TRBV18	TRBJ2-1	TGTGCCAGCTCACAGGAGACAGGGCACTCCTACAATGAGCAGTTCTTC	CASSQETGHSYNEQFF
15	-	few	TRBV19	TRBJ1-5	TGTGCCAGTAGTACCACGGGTCAGGGAGGTTTGGCCCAGCATTTT	CASSTTGQGGLAQHF
14	-	-	TRBV2	TRBJ1-3	TGTGCCAGTAGATGGACGGTCTCTGGAAACACCATATATTTT	CASRWTVSGNTIYF
22	TRBD1	-	TRBV30	TRBJ1-5	TGTGCCTGGAGTGTATACCAAGGCCTTACGGGGACAGGGAGGGATCTAGGTCAGCCCCAGCATTTT	CAWSVYQGLTGTGRDLGQPQHF
17	-	-	TRBV7-6	TRBJ1-4	TGTGCCAGCAGCCCCGGGCCATACTCCCTGGCTAATGAAAAACTGTTTTTT	CASSPGPYSLANEKLFF
14	-	-	TRBV6-5	TRBJ2-7	TGTGCCAGCAGGCAAACCGGGAACTCCTACGAGCAGTACTTC	CASRQTGNSYEQYF
15	-	once	TRBV9	TRBJ1-6	TGTGCCAGCAGCGTAGTGGAGGGAGGTAATTCACCCCTCCACTTT	CASSVVEGGNSPLHF
11	-	-	TRBV28	TRBJ2-1	TGTGCCAGCAGTTTCTCCGAGGAGCAGTTCTTC	CASSFSEEQFF
15	-	-	TRBV5-4	TRBJ2-7	TGTGCCAGCAGCTTGGCAGGGCAGGAAATAACAGAGCAGTACTTC	CASSLAGQEITEQYF
18	-	medium-sized	TRBV9	TRBJ2-3	TGTGCCAGCAGCCTCACGATTCCGACAGGGACTAGCACAGATACGCAGTATTTT	CASSLTIPTGTSTDTQYF
13	-	-	TRBV30	TRBJ1-1	TGTGCCTGGAGTCCCGAAAGAGACACTGAAGCTTTCTTT	CAWSPERDTEAFF
15	TRBD1	-	TRBV19	TRBJ2-7	TGTGCCAGTAACACAGGGACAGGGGTTTCAGGCGAGCAGTACTTC	CASNTGTGVSGEQYF
11	-	-	TRBV18	TRBJ1-3	TGTGCCAGCTCAATCGGAAACACCATATATTTT	CASSIGNTIYF
11	-	-	TRBV7-8	TRBJ1-2	TGTGCCAGCAGCCCATCGTGGGGCTACACCTTC	CASSPSWGYTF